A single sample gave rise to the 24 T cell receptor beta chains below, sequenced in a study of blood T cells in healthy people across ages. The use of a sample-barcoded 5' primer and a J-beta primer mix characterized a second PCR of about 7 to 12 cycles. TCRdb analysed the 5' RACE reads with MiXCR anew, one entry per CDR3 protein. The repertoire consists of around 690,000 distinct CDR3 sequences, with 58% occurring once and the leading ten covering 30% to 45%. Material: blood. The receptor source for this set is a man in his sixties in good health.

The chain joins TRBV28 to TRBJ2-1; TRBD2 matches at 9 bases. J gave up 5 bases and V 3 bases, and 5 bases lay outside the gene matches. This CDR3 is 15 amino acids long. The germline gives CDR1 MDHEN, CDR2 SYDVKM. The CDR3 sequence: CASSFSGGNHNEQFF. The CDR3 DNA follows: TGTGCCAGCAGTTTTAGCGGGGGAAACCACAATGAGCAGTTCTTC.

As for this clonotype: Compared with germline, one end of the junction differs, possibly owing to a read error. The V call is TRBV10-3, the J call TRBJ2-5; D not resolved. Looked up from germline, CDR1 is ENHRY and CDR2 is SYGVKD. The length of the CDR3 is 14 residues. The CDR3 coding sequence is TGCGCCATCAGTGAGTGGAGTACGGAAGAGACCCAGTACTTC. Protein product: CAISEWSTEETQYF.

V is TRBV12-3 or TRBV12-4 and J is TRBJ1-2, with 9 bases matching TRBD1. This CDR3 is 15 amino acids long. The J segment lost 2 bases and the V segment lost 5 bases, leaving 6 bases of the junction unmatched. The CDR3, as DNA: TGTGCCAGCAGTCCCGGGACAGGGATGAACTATGGCTACACCTTC. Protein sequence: CASSPGTGMNYGYTF.

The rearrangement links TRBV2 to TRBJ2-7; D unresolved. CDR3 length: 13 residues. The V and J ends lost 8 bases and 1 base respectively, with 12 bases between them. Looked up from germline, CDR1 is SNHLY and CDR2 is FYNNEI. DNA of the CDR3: TGTGCCAGCCGGGCCCTCGGGTCCTACGAGCAGTACTTC. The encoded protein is CASRALGSYEQYF.

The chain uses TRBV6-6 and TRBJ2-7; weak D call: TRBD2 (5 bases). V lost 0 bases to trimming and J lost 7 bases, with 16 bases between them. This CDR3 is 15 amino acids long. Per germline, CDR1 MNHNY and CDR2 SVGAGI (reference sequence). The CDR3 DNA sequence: TGTGCCAGCAGTTACTCTACGGGAAATGGGAATGAGCAGTACTTC. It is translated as CASSYSTGNGNEQYF.

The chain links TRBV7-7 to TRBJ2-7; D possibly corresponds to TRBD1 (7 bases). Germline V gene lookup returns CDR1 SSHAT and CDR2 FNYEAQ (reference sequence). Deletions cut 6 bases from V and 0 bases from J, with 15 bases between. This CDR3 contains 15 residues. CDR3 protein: CASSRRGVPSYEQYF. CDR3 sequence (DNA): TGTGCCAGCAGTCGCAGGGGGGTCCCCTCCTACGAGCAGTACTTC.

The CDR3, as DNA: TGCAGCGTTGGAGGCTCCTTCGCTCGCGAGCAGTACTTC. Protein: CSVGGSFAREQYF. The genes are TRBV29-1 and TRBJ2-7; no firm D call. V was pared by 4 bases and J by 6 bases, with 16 bases between. The CDR3 consists of 13 residues. Germline CDR1 and CDR2: SQVTM and ANQGSEA.

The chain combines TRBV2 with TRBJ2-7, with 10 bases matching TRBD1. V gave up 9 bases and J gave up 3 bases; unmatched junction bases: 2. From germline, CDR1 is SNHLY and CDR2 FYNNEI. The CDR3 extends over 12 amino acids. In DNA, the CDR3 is TGTGCCAGTGGACAGGGGGTCTACGAGCAGTACTTC. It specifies CASGQGVYEQYF.

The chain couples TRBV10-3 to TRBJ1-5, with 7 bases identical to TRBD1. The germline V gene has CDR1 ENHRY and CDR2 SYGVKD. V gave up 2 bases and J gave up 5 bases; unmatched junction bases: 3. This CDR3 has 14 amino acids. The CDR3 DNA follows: TGTGCCATCAGTGAGGACAGGGAATATCAGCCCCAGCATTTT. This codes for CAISEDREYQPQHF.

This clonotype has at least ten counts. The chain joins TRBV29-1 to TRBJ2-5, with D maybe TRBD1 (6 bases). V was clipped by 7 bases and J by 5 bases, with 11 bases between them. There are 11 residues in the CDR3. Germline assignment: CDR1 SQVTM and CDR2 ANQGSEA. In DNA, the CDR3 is TGCAGCGCAGAAAGGGGGGAGACCCAGTACTTC. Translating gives CSAERGETQYF.

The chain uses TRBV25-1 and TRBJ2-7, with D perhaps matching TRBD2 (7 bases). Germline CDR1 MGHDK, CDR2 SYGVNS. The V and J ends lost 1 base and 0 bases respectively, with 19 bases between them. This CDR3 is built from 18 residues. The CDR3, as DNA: TGTGCCAGCAGTGAATGGGTTGGGGGGGCTACCGGCTCCTACGAGCAGTACTTC. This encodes CASSEWVGGATGSYEQYF.

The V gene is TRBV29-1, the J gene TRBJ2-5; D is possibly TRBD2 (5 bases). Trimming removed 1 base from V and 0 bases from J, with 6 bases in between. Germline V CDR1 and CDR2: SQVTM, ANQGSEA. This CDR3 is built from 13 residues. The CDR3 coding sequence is TGCAGCGTTGAAGCGAGGGACCAAGAGACCCAGTACTTC. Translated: CSVEARDQETQYF. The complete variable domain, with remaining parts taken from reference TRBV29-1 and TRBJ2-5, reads SAVISQKPSRDICQRGTSLTIQCQVDSQVTMMFWYRQQPGQSLTLIATANQGSEATYESGFVIDKFPISRPNLTFSTLTVSNMSPEDSSIYLCSVEARDQETQYFGPGTRLLVL.

CDR3 sequence reads: CASSLERRTQYF. The CDR3 DNA follows: TGTGCCAGCAGTCTCGAAAGGAGGACCCAGTACTTC. The gene calls are TRBV12-3 or TRBV12-4 and TRBJ2-5; the D is unclear. The CDR3 sequence is 12 residues long. The V gene lost 5 bases and the J gene lost 7 bases, with 11 bases spanning the gap.

CDR3 coding DNA: TGTGCCAGCAGCGTAGGTGGGGGGGCCTACGAGCAGTACTTC. This gives the protein CASSVGGGAYEQYF. V gene TRBV9 combines with J gene TRBJ2-7; 7 bases map to TRBD2. Germline CDR1 reads SGDLS; CDR2 reads YYNGEE. V gave up 0 bases and J gave up 2 bases; unmatched junction bases: 2. The CDR3 is 14 amino acids.

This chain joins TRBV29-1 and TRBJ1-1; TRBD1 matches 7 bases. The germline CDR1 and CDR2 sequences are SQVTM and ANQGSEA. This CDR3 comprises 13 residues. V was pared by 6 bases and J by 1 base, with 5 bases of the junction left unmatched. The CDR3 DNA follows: TGCAGCGTCGCCAGACAGGGGAACACTGAAGCTTTCTTT. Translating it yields CSVARQGNTEAFF.

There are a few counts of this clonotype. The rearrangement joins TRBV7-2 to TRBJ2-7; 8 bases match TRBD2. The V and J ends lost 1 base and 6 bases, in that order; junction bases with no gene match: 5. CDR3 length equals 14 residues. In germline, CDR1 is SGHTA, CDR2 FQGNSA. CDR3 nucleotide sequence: TGTGCCAGCAGCTTAGGTCCGCTAGCGGGCGAGCAGTACTTC. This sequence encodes CASSLGPLAGEQYF.

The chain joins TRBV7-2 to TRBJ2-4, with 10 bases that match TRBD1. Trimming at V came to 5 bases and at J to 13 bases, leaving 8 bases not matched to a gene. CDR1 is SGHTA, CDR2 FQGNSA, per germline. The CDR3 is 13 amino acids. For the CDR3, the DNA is TGTGCCAGCAGCCGGGACAGGGGATCTGAGCAGTACTTC. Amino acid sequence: CASSRDRGSEQYF.

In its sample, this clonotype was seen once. The CDR3 protein is CASRENRAVGGTQYF. The DNA for the CDR3 is TGTGCCAGCAGGGAAAACAGGGCCGTCGGGGGGACCCAGTACTTC. This chain connects TRBV2 to TRBJ2-5; either TRBD1 or TRBD2 may fit D (6 bases each). The CDR3 consists of 15 residues. Germline assignment: CDR1 SNHLY and CDR2 FYNNEI. V was pared by 6 bases and J by 7 bases, with 21 bases between.

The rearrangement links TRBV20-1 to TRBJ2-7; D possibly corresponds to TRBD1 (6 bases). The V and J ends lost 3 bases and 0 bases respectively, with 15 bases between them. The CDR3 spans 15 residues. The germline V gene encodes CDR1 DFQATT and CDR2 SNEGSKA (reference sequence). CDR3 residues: CSARAGTTNSYEQYF. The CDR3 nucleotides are TGCAGTGCTAGGGCCGGGACAACCAACTCCTACGAGCAGTACTTC.

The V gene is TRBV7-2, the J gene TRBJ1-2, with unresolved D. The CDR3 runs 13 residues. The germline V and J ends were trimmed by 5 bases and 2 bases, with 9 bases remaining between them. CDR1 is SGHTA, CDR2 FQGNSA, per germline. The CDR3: CASSPERNYGYTF. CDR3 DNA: TGTGCCAGCAGCCCCGAGCGGAACTATGGCTACACCTTC. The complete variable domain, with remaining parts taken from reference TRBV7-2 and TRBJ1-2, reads GAGVSQSPSNKVTEKGKDVELRCDPISGHTALYWYRQSLGQGLEFLIYFQGNSAPDKSGLPSDRFSAERTGGSVSTLTIQRTQQEDSAVYLCASSPERNYGYTFGSGTRLTVV.

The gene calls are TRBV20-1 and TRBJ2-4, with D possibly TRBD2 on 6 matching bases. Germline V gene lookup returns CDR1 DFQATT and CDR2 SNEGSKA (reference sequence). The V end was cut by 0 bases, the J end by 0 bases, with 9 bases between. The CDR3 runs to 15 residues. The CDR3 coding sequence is TGCAGTGCTAGAGATCCGGGACTAGCCAAAAACATTCAGTACTTC. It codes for CSARDPGLAKNIQYF.

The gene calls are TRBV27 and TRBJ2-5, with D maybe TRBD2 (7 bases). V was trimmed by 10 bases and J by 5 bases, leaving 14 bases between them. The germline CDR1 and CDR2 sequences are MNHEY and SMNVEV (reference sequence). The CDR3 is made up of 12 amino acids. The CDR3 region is CAIGGPWETQYF. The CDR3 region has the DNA TGTGCCATCGGGGGGCCTTGGGAGACCCAGTACTTC.

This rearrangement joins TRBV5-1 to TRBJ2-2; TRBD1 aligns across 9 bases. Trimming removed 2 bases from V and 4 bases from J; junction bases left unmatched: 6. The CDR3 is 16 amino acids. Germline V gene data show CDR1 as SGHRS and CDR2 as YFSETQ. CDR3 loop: CASSLNVQGATGELFF. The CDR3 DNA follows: TGCGCCAGCAGCTTAAACGTACAGGGGGCCACCGGGGAGCTGTTTTTT. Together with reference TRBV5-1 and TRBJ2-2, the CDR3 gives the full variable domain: KAGVTQTPRYLIKTRGQQVTLSCSPISGHRSVSWYQQTPGQGLQFLFEYFSETQRNKGNFPGRFSGRQFSNSRSEMNVSTLELGDSALYLCASSLNVQGATGELFFGEGSRLTVL.

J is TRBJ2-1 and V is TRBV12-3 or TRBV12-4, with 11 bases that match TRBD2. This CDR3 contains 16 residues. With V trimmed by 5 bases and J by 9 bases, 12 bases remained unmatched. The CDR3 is CASSRAGTSGPIEQFF. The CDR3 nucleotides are TGTGCCAGCAGTAGAGCCGGGACTAGCGGACCAATTGAGCAGTTCTTC.